The 7 T cell receptor beta chains below were found in one sample sequenced in a study of T cell responses to AZD1222 COVID-19 vaccine. The repertoire was sequenced with immunoSEQ multiplex PCR; TCRdb's copy has only in-frame clones and lacks some. The sample has 110,000 or so clones, roughly 91% seen once. The specimen was peripheral blood, collected 28 days after the second AZD1222 dose. The receptor set was obtained from an adult who received the AZD1222 COVID-19 vaccine.

V and J are TRBV24-1 and TRBJ1-5, with a weak D call TRBD1 (5 bases). The V gene lost 4 bases and the J gene lost 6 bases, with 9 bases spanning the gap. The CDR3 runs to 13 residues. The germline gives CDR1 KGHDR, CDR2 SFDVKD. In nucleotides, the CDR3 is TGTGCCACCAGTGAGTCAGGGATTCAGCCCCAGCATTTT. Translation gives CATSESGIQPQHF.

The chain's CDR3 is CASTSLQGQPQHF. In DNA, the CDR3 is TGTGCCAGCACCTCCCTCCAGGGTCAGCCCCAGCATTTT. V gene TRBV12-3 or TRBV12-4 combines with J gene TRBJ1-5, with D perhaps TRBD1 (5 bases). Between the trimmed V and J ends, which lost 7 bases and 6 bases, there was a span of 13 bases. This CDR3 is built from 13 residues.

The chain combines TRBV10-1 with TRBJ1-1, with D perhaps matching TRBD1 (5 bases). Germline V gene sequence: CDR1 WNHNN, CDR2 SYGVQD (reference sequence). The CDR3 is 15 residues long. Trimming removed 2 bases at V and 2 bases at J, with 12 bases between. CDR3 region: CASSEVTGVNTEAFF. In nucleotides, the CDR3 is TGCGCCAGCAGTGAGGTTACAGGAGTCAACACTGAAGCTTTCTTT.

The chain links TRBV27 to TRBJ2-3; the D is unclear. This CDR3 spans 16 amino acids. The germline CDR1 and CDR2 sequences are MNHEY and SMNVEV (reference sequence). The ends were cut back, 6 bases at V and 1 base at J, with 17 bases in the middle. This CDR3 is CASSPVKGPRTDTQYF. DNA for the CDR3: TGTGCCAGCAGCCCTGTGAAGGGCCCCCGCACAGATACGCAGTATTTT.

V and J are TRBV5-6 and TRBJ1-3, with D unclear. CDR3 length: 15 amino acids. Trimming pared 0 bases from V and 7 bases from J, leaving 14 bases between. Germline V gives CDR1 SGHDT, CDR2 YYEEEE. For the CDR3, the DNA is TGTGCCAGCAGCTTGGAGTGGGTCCCGGGGAACACCATATATTTT. Translation: CASSLEWVPGNTIYF. Full variable domain (remainder filled in from reference TRBV5-6 and TRBJ1-3): DAGVTQSPTHLIKTRGQQVTLRCSPKSGHDTVSWYQQALGQGPQFIFQYYEEEERQRGNFPDRFSGHQFPNYSSELNVNALLLGDSALYLCASSLEWVPGNTIYFGEGSWLTVV.

The rearrangement joins TRBV18 to TRBJ1-6; no reliable D call. V lost 2 bases and J lost 7, with 18 bases in between. Germline V CDR1 and CDR2: KGHSH, LQKENI. The CDR3 is 17 amino acids. The CDR3 nucleotides are TGTGCCAGCTCACCATTCTCTTCCGGCGGGAACAATTCACCCCTCCACTTT. Protein product: CASSPFSSGGNNSPLHF.

The chain joins TRBV12-5 to TRBJ1-1; D not certain. This CDR3 region has 11 residues. Germline V gene lookup returns CDR1 LGHNT and CDR2 FRNRAP. The V and J ends lost 5 bases and 6 bases respectively, with 7 bases between them. Here the CDR3 reads CASGGGAEAFF. Here the CDR3 DNA reads TGTGCTAGTGGTGGCGGCGCTGAAGCTTTCTTT. Full variable domain (missing parts from reference TRBV12-5 and TRBJ1-1): DARVTQTPRHKVTEMGQEVTMRCQPILGHNTVFWYRQTMMQGLELLAYFRNRAPLDDSGMPKDRFSAEMPDATLATLKIQPSEPRDSAVYFCASGGGAEAFFGQGTRLTVV.